The 5 T cell receptor beta chains below come from one sample, sequenced in a study of T cells in Graves' hyperthyroidism and ophthalmopathy. Template material for amplifying TCR beta CDR3 regions consisted of RNA transcripts. TCR CDR3 regions were first amplified by RT-PCR with HTBI primers. Each CDR3 protein gets one entry after TCRdb re-called the multiplex PCR reads with MiXCR. The sample contains over 400,000 distinct CDR3 sequences, under 25% of which appear only once. Sequencing was carried out using blood. Receptor source: a woman between 70 and 85 years old with Graves' ophthalmopathy.

Ten or more counts support this clonotype. The chain links TRBV6-2 or TRBV6-3 to TRBJ2-7; 9 positions match TRBD2. This CDR3 is 15 amino acids long. The germline gives CDR1 MNHEY, CDR2 SVGEGT. The V gene end was trimmed by 6 bases and the J gene end by 5 bases; junction bases not matched to a gene: 11. The CDR3 loop is CASRYDTSGPNEQYF. The CDR3 nucleotides are TGTGCCAGCAGATACGACACTAGCGGGCCGAACGAGCAGTACTTC.

This clonotype has only a few counts. The V call is TRBV6-5, the J call TRBJ1-2, with D possibly matching TRBD1 (5 bases). Germline-derived CDR1 and CDR2 are MNHEY and SVGAGI. The CDR3 loop spans 14 amino acids. The V and J ends lost 0 bases and 7 bases respectively, with 12 bases between them. The CDR3 region is CASSYSNQGGGYTF. The CDR3 DNA reads as TGTGCCAGCAGTTACTCGAATCAGGGAGGTGGCTACACCTTC.

The chain uses TRBV29-1 and TRBJ1-2; no definite D call. Germline lookup yields CDR1 SQVTM and CDR2 ANQGSEA. Trimming took off 4 bases at V and 4 bases at J, with 16 bases between the two ends. The CDR3 consists of 14 residues. DNA for the CDR3: TGCAGCGTTGGGGGTGATGAGGTCCGCTATGGCTACACCTTC. This translates into CSVGGDEVRYGYTF.

This clonotype was counted ten times or more. The chain has TRBV10-1 and TRBJ2-1; 9 bases are shared with TRBD2. Germline-derived CDR1 and CDR2 are WNHNN and SYGVQD (reference sequence). This CDR3 region has 15 residues. After removal of 4 bases from V and 7 bases from J, the junction contained 8 bases not matched to a gene. CDR3 coding DNA: TGCGCCAGCAGTGGGTTAGCGGGAGTCGGGAATGAGCAGTTCTTC. The encoded protein is CASSGLAGVGNEQFF.

The rearrangement uses TRBV9 and TRBJ2-1; 9 nucleotides agree with TRBD2. Looked up from germline, CDR1 is SGDLS and CDR2 is YYNGEE. The V segment lost 2 bases and the J segment 12 bases; nucleotides outside the gene matches: 9. This CDR3 region has 14 residues. The CDR3 coding sequence is TGTGCCAGCAGCGTGGGTCTAGCGGGATCCGCGCAGTTCTTC. The encoded protein is CASSVGLAGSAQFF.